This TCR beta chain comes out of a study of blood T cell repertoires in COVID-19. Background on the study: Acute and convalescent COVID-19 specimens originated in the United States, Italy and Spain. T cells, B-cell-depleted T cells, or PBMCs provided the cDNA or gDNA that served as material.

Adults between about 18 and 95 years of age took part from 24 US areas. The protocol was immunoSEQ multiplex PCR, while the TCRdb copy is restricted to in-frame clones and leaves out a portion. The sample holds under 200,000 clones, more than 65% seen once. The sequence came from a woman in her thirties or forties with acute COVID-19. The sequenced sample consisted of PBMCs or T cells enriched from blood (not recorded which).

CDR3 sequence: CATSKELADNEQFF. The CDR3 DNA reads as TGTGCCACCTCGAAGGAACTAGCCGACAATGAGCAGTTCTTC. The chain couples TRBV28 to TRBJ2-1, with a weak D call TRBD2 (6 bases). CDR3 length: 14 amino acids. Germline assignment: CDR1 MDHEN and CDR2 SYDVKM. Trimming took 10 bases from V and 5 from J, leaving 18 bases between them. Full variable domain (outside the CDR3, taken from reference TRBV28 and TRBJ2-1): DVKVTQSSRYLVKRTGEKVFLECVQDMDHENMFWYRQDPGLGLRLIYFSYDVKMKEKGDIPEGYSVSREKKERFSLILESASTNQTSMYLCATSKELADNEQFFGPGTRLTVL.